What follows are 25 T cell receptor beta chains derived from one specimen sequenced in a study of T cell repertoires in cytomegalovirus infection. TCRdb itself ran the reads through MiXCR, one entry per CDR3 protein. This table has roughly 240,000 distinct CDR3 sequences, 6.5% appearing once. Sequenced input: PBMCs. These receptors all stem from a human donor in good health (CMV status not recorded). Some clones in this sample may be carry-over from other donors' samples.

This clonotype was seen many times. This sequence joins TRBV5-8 and TRBJ2-6; D unresolved. Germline V gives CDR1 SGHTS, CDR2 YDEGEE. The V end was cut by 4 bases, the J end by 1 base, with 12 bases between. CDR3 length equals 16 residues. The CDR3 protein is CASSPSGFSGANVLTF. The CDR3 nucleotides are TGTGCCAGCAGCCCCTCAGGTTTTTCTGGGGCCAACGTCCTGACTTTC.

This clonotype has just a few counts. This rearrangement joins TRBV6-2 or TRBV6-3 to TRBJ2-1; 12 bases are a match to TRBD2. This CDR3 spans 16 amino acids. Trimming took 5 bases from V and 12 from J; bases not matched to a gene: 14. From germline, CDR1 is MNHEY and CDR2 SVGEGT. The DNA of the CDR3 is TGTGCCAGCAGTCTAGCGGGGGGGCGGAATCCCCCCCGGCAGTTCTTC. Translation gives CASSLAGGRNPPRQFF.

Ten or more counts support this clonotype. The chain links TRBV29-1 to TRBJ2-7; 8 bases are shared with TRBD2. The CDR3 spans 13 residues. Germline CDR1 SQVTM, CDR2 ANQGSEA. Unmatched junction bases numbered 7, after V lost 6 bases and J lost 3 bases. The CDR3 loop is CSVAGGIIYEQYF. The CDR3 bases are TGCAGCGTGGCGGGGGGAATTATCTACGAGCAGTACTTC.

This clonotype was found many times. The rearrangement uses TRBV18 and TRBJ1-5; a possible D gene is TRBD1 (5 bases). This CDR3 comprises 14 residues. V was clipped by 3 bases and J by 3 bases, with 9 bases between them. Germline loops: CDR1 KGHSH, CDR2 LQKENI. The DNA of the CDR3 is TGTGCCAGCTCACCTCAGGGTAACAATCAGCCCCAGCATTTT. It yields the protein CASSPQGNNQPQHF.

This clonotype occurred many times. The chain combines TRBV9 with TRBJ2-3, with TRBD2 identical over 7 bases. Germline V gene lookup returns CDR1 SGDLS and CDR2 YYNGEE. This CDR3 contains 17 residues. V lost 4 bases, J lost 2 bases, and 13 bases stayed unmatched. In DNA form, the CDR3 reads TGTGCCAGCAGCCCCCATGCCCTAGCGGAACTCACAGATACGCAGTATTTT. This sequence encodes CASSPHALAELTDTQYF.

This clonotype was seen ten or more times. The chain employs TRBV20-1 and TRBJ2-7, with D perhaps TRBD1 (6 bases). Germline-derived CDR1 and CDR2 are DFQATT and SNEGSKA (reference sequence). The CDR3 has 15 amino acids. V was shortened by 0 bases and J by 0 bases, with 12 bases between the two germline ends. The CDR3 region has the DNA TGCAGTGCTAGAGATCGGGACAAGATCTCCTACGAGCAGTACTTC. As protein: CSARDRDKISYEQYF.

The chain combines TRBV29-1 with TRBJ2-5; D not certain. V lost 4 bases and J 5 bases, leaving 8 bases between the germline ends. CDR3 length: 11 residues. Germline assignment: CDR1 SQVTM and CDR2 ANQGSEA. CDR3 region: CSVVPWETQYF. DNA for the CDR3: TGCAGCGTTGTCCCTTGGGAGACCCAGTACTTC.

This clonotype was seen a few times. The V call is TRBV6-2 or TRBV6-3, the J call TRBJ1-1; 7 bases line up with TRBD1. V was clipped by 6 bases and J by 1 base; unmatched bases: 8. CDR3 length equals 15 residues. Germline V gene data show CDR1 as MNHEY and CDR2 as SVGEGT. The CDR3 loop reads CASRGRDRQNTEAFF. The CDR3 nucleotides read TGTGCCAGCAGGGGTCGGGACAGACAGAACACTGAAGCTTTCTTT.

The chain has TRBV20-1 and TRBJ2-2; D gene uncertain. The V end lost 0 bases, the J end lost 4 bases, and 9 bases lay between the germline ends. There are 14 residues in the CDR3. Germline lookup yields CDR1 DFQATT and CDR2 SNEGSKA (reference sequence). The CDR3 DNA reads TGCAGTGCTAGAGATACACAGTCCACCGGGGAGCTGTTTTTT. The encoded protein is CSARDTQSTGELFF.

This clonotype was counted ten times or more. This chain connects TRBV12-5 to TRBJ2-6, with D uncertain. Trimming cost V 1 base and J 3 bases, with 22 bases left between them. From germline, CDR1 is LGHNT and CDR2 FRNRAP. This CDR3 region has 20 residues. CDR3 sequence: CASGLAPLTRRNYGANVLTF. The CDR3 region has the DNA TGTGCTAGTGGTTTGGCCCCGCTAACACGCAGGAATTATGGGGCCAACGTCCTGACTTTC.

This clonotype showed up many times. The V call is TRBV6-2 or TRBV6-3, the J call TRBJ1-5, with 7 positions matching TRBD1. From germline, CDR1 is MNHEY and CDR2 SVGEGT. The CDR3 covers 15 residues. V lost 1 base and J lost 4; bases outside the gene matches: 4. The CDR3 loop reads CASSYWAGGNQPQHF. The CDR3 DNA sequence: TGTGCCAGCAGTTACTGGGCAGGGGGAAATCAGCCCCAGCATTTT.

This clonotype was recorded many times. The gene calls are TRBV5-1 and TRBJ2-5; possible D gene TRBD1, 6 bases. The CDR3 contains 14 residues. V dropped 1 base and J dropped 1 base, with 8 bases sitting between them. CDR1 SGHRS and CDR2 YFSETQ come from the germline V gene. CDR3 DNA: TGCGCCAGCAGCTTGCCGGACAGCCAAGAGACCCAGTACTTC. Translated: CASSLPDSQETQYF.

The chain uses TRBV29-1 and TRBJ2-7, with D possibly called TRBD1 or TRBD2 (6 bases each). Deletions cut 7 bases from V and 5 bases from J, with 27 bases between. Germline CDR1 SQVTM, CDR2 ANQGSEA. There are 16 residues in the CDR3. Written as DNA, the CDR3 is TGCAGCGCCCATAAGAGCGGGTGGGGGGCAGGCGACGAGCAGTACTTC. It specifies CSAHKSGWGAGDEQYF.

This clonotype was recorded at least ten times. The chain recombines TRBV29-1 with TRBJ2-7, with a possible D match to TRBD1 (5 bases). The CDR3 is made up of 12 amino acids. Germline CDR1 reads SQVTM; CDR2 reads ANQGSEA. Trimming removed 0 bases from V and 3 bases from J, with 6 bases in between. The CDR3 nucleotides are TGCAGCGTTGAAGAGCAGGGCTACGAGCAGTACTTC. As protein: CSVEEQGYEQYF.

This clonotype was observed at least ten times. The chain links TRBV20-1 to TRBJ1-1; D is perhaps TRBD1 (5 bases). The CDR3 loop spans 13 amino acids. Germline V gene lookup returns CDR1 DFQATT and CDR2 SNEGSKA (reference sequence). Trimming took 1 base from V and 4 from J, leaving 10 bases between them. Here the CDR3 DNA reads TGCAGTGCTAGAGTCCCCGGGGGCACTGAAGCTTTCTTT. Translation gives CSARVPGGTEAFF.

There are many counts of this clonotype. This chain's CDR3 is CAISSAGGGRRTEAFF. The CDR3 DNA reads TGTGCCATCAGCTCGGCCGGGGGGGGTCGAAGAACTGAAGCTTTCTTT. The chain carries TRBV10-3 and TRBJ1-1; perhaps TRBD1 as D (5 bases). Germline values: CDR1 ENHRY, CDR2 SYGVKD. Trimming left V 6 bases short and J 5 bases short, with 22 bases between. The CDR3 runs to 16 residues.

This clonotype appeared many times. The chain uses TRBV2 and TRBJ1-1, with D perhaps TRBD1 (6 bases). The V and J ends lost 8 bases and 1 base respectively, with 11 bases between them. The length of the CDR3 is 13 residues. The germline V gene encodes CDR1 SNHLY and CDR2 FYNNEI. The CDR3: CASELGGNTEAFF. CDR3 coding DNA: TGTGCCAGCGAGCTAGGGGGGAACACTGAAGCTTTCTTT.

This clonotype was seen many times. The gene calls are TRBV29-1 and TRBJ2-7; 7 bases are a match to TRBD1. The J segment lost 0 bases and the V segment lost 8 bases, leaving 10 bases of the junction unmatched. CDR1 and CDR2 from the germline V gene are SQVTM and ANQGSEA. This CDR3 spans 14 amino acids. The CDR3 DNA reads as TGCAGCTTCAAAATCCGGACAGGCTCCTACGAGCAGTACTTC. Protein product: CSFKIRTGSYEQYF.

At least ten counts were recorded for this clonotype. The chain has TRBV25-1 and TRBJ1-4; D possibly corresponds to TRBD1 (5 bases). The CDR3 extends over 17 amino acids. Looked up from germline, CDR1 is MGHDK and CDR2 is SYGVNS. V was clipped by 1 base and J by 8 bases, with 20 bases between them. This CDR3 reads CASSESRTAGLQEKLFF. The CDR3 coding sequence is TGTGCCAGCAGTGAATCCCGAACGGCGGGACTCCAGGAAAAACTGTTTTTT.

This clonotype was seen repeatedly, ten times or more. The genes are TRBV7-2 and TRBJ2-2; D unclear. CDR1 SGHTA and CDR2 FQGNSA come from the germline V gene. The V end lost 2 bases, the J end lost 10 bases, and 26 bases lay between the germline ends. The CDR3 extends over 18 amino acids. The CDR3 DNA is TGTGCCAGCAGCTTAAGTAATTTAGGCCCTATAAATTTGGTGGAGCTGTTTTTT. Amino acid sequence: CASSLSNLGPINLVELFF.

This clonotype was recorded many times. The J gene is TRBJ2-3, the V gene TRBV30, with D unclear. Germline V gives CDR1 GTSNPN, CDR2 SVGIG (reference sequence). There are 13 residues in the CDR3. V was pared by 3 bases and J by 1 base, with 8 bases between. The CDR3, as DNA: TGTGCCTGGAGCCGGCAGGGCACAGATACGCAGTATTTT. Protein: CAWSRQGTDTQYF.

This clonotype has at least ten counts. This chain links TRBV28 with TRBJ2-4, with 9 bases lining up with TRBD1. The CDR3 sequence is 15 residues long. V trimming: 6 bases; J trimming: 8 bases; junction bases outside the gene matches: 11. Germline V gives CDR1 MDHEN, CDR2 SYDVKM. The CDR3, as DNA: TGTGCCAGCAGCCCTGGGACAGGGAGGGAGGACATTCAGTACTTC. Encoded protein: CASSPGTGREDIQYF. Looking up the rest from reference TRBV28 and TRBJ2-4 gives the full variable domain: DVKVTQSSRYLVKRTGEKVFLECVQDMDHENMFWYRQDPGLGLRLIYFSYDVKMKEKGDIPEGYSVSREKKERFSLILESASTNQTSMYLCASSPGTGREDIQYFGAGTRLSVL.

This clonotype was detected a few times. V usage is TRBV20-1 and J usage is TRBJ1-5, with 8 bases fitting TRBD1. Per germline, CDR1 DFQATT and CDR2 SNEGSKA (reference sequence). This CDR3 spans 13 amino acids. The CDR3 protein is CSSRGLSNQPQHF. The CDR3 DNA reads TGCAGCTCCAGGGGGCTGAGCAATCAGCCCCAGCATTTT.

Only a few counts were recorded for this clonotype. This CDR3 is CASTRAQGRNTEAFF. Here the CDR3 DNA reads TGTGCCAGCACTAGAGCACAGGGGAGGAACACTGAAGCTTTCTTT. The chain has TRBV12-3 or TRBV12-4 and TRBJ1-1; 7 nucleotides align to TRBD1. J lost 1 base, V lost 7 bases, and 9 bases had no gene match. The CDR3 sequence is 15 residues long.

In its sample, this clonotype was seen a few times. The CDR3 loop reads CSASRLAGGSTDTQYF. CDR3 sequence (DNA): TGCAGTGCTAGCCGACTAGCGGGGGGGAGCACAGATACGCAGTATTTT. The chain combines TRBV20-1 with TRBJ2-3; TRBD2 matches at 14 bases. CDR3 length equals 16 residues. The germline V gene encodes CDR1 DFQATT and CDR2 SNEGSKA (reference sequence). Trimming at V came to 3 bases and at J to 0 bases, leaving 2 bases not matched to a gene.